This TCR beta chain was profiled in a study of HIV-infected patients and healthy controls. Study-wide context: After three months of therapy, CD4 counts rose modestly but significantly in about 90% of the 16 patients. Study outcomes and limitations: Significantly higher mean Gini indices appeared in HIV-infected repertoires, possibly reflecting oligoclonality.

As concerns this clonotype: The antigen is unknown.

Alpha and beta constant-region primers primed reverse transcription of approximately 500 ng RNA. Separate chain-specific third strand synthesis with multiplexing indices produced the alpha and beta libraries. Two random hexamers, added before amplification and joined, formed each molecule's 12-nucleotide barcode. In TCRdb, the 5' RACE reads were re-called with MiXCR into one record per CDR3 protein. This table holds about 7,000 distinct CDR3 sequences, about 9.7% found once. Antiretroviral therapy had run roughly three months, about 14 weeks, before follow-up blood collection. The repertoire came from unfractionated whole blood and reflected all unsorted peripheral T cells. The RNA source was a 2.5 ml peripheral blood draw. Germline lookup yields CDR1 SQVTM and CDR2 ANQGSEA. Trimming removed 5 bases from V and 5 bases from J; junction bases left unmatched: 11. CDR3 length: 15 residues.

The source material was blood, sampled during antiretroviral therapy. V and J are TRBV29-1 and TRBJ2-5; 10 nucleotides match TRBD1. The clonotype comes from an adult with HIV infection. The CDR3 bases are TGCAGCGTTCAACTCGGGACAGGGGAAAGGGAGACCCAGTACTTC. Its protein product is CSVQLGTGERETQYF.